This TCR beta chain is drawn from a study of Graves' ophthalmopathy and Graves' hyperthyroidism. Only a few counts were recorded for this clonotype. The antigen is unknown. As the template, RNA transcripts were used to amplify TCR beta CDR3 regions. RT-PCR with HTBI primers came first, then second-round multiplex PCR. One entry per CDR3 protein results from TCRdb running MiXCR on the multiplex PCR reads. This sample carries 900,000 to 1,200,000 distinct CDR3 sequences, 36% of them seen once, and the ten largest clones take more than 9.5%. This CDR3 comprises 14 residues. The V gene's germline CDR1 is DFQATT and CDR2 SNEGSKA (reference sequence). Trimming pared 1 base from V and 0 bases from J, leaving 10 bases between. Study-level findings and limits: Most expanded clonotypes from thyroid (those above 0.001 frequency) were also found in blood. Ophthalmopathy progression was predicted with 70.59% sensitivity and 72% to 75% specificity.

Hyperthyroidism in these 18- to 65-year-old patients was newly diagnosed, lasting under 2 months. Diagnosis relied on clinical symptoms, serum thyroxine, TRAb, thyroid ultrasound and orbital computed tomography. The chain couples TRBV20-1 to TRBJ2-7, with D unresolved. Sequenced: peripheral blood or thyroid tissue (not recorded which). This TCR was sampled from an adult man with Graves' hyperthyroidism. CDR3 loop: CSARATVNSYEQYF. CDR3 bases: TGCAGTGCTAGAGCAACAGTGAACTCCTACGAGCAGTACTTC.